One sample yielded the 6 T cell receptor beta chains listed below, sequenced in a study of T cells in Graves' hyperthyroidism and ophthalmopathy. What was amplified from RNA transcripts were TCR beta CDR3 regions. The study used the HTBI primer set for a first-round RT-PCR of the TCR CDR3. One entry per CDR3 protein results from TCRdb running MiXCR on the multiplex PCR reads. The table includes about 640,000 distinct CDR3 sequences, less than 25% detected once. Sequencing was performed on blood. All receptors come from a young man with Graves' ophthalmopathy.

This clonotype was detected once. CDR3 nucleotide sequence: TGCAGTGCCATTCAAGCGGGCAGCTCCTACAATGAGCAGTTCTTC. It is translated as CSAIQAGSSYNEQFF. This chain joins TRBV20-1 and TRBJ2-1; D perhaps matches TRBD2 (6 bases). The germline CDR1 and CDR2 sequences are DFQATT and SNEGSKA (reference sequence). The CDR3 contains 15 residues. V dropped 6 bases and J dropped 0 bases, with 15 bases sitting between them.

This clonotype was picked up many times. This rearrangement joins TRBV28 to TRBJ1-2; the D gene is possibly TRBD1 (5 bases). This CDR3 has 14 amino acids. Germline CDR1 is MDHEN and CDR2 is SYDVKM. V dropped 5 bases and J dropped 4 bases, with 14 bases sitting between them. CDR3 nucleotides: TGTGCCAGCAGTGGGGAGGGACGGTTCTATGGCTACACCTTC. Amino acids: CASSGEGRFYGYTF.

This clonotype was seen repeatedly, ten times or more. The rearrangement joins TRBV28 to TRBJ2-1; D call uncertain. CDR3 length: 13 amino acids. In germline, CDR1 is MDHEN, CDR2 SYDVKM. Trimming pared 2 bases from V and 14 bases from J, leaving 16 bases between. CDR3 in amino acids: CASSLGSTGWKFF. The CDR3 bases are TGTGCCAGCAGTTTAGGCTCCACGGGTTGGAAGTTCTTC.

This clonotype was found a few times. The V call is TRBV7-3, the J call TRBJ2-1, with no clear D. CDR1 SGHTA and CDR2 FQGTGA come from the germline V gene. V was clipped by 4 bases and J by 2 bases, with 12 bases between them. This CDR3 is 15 amino acids long. The CDR3 sequence: CASSSSNATYNEQFF. The DNA for the CDR3 is TGTGCCAGCAGCTCGTCTAACGCTACCTACAATGAGCAGTTCTTC.

CDR3 in amino acids: CATMNIGGGEAFF. The CDR3 coding sequence is TGTGCCACTATGAACATCGGCGGAGGGGAAGCTTTCTTT. The gene calls are TRBV24-1 and TRBJ1-1; D ambiguous. Germline-derived CDR1 and CDR2 are KGHDR and SFDVKD. This CDR3 contains 13 residues. Trimming pared 10 bases from V and 8 bases from J, leaving 19 bases between.

This chain joins TRBV6-2 or TRBV6-3 and TRBJ2-7; 9 nucleotides match TRBD1. This CDR3 is built from 17 residues. Looked up from germline, CDR1 is MNHEY and CDR2 is SVGEGT. V was clipped by 6 bases and J by 3 bases; unmatched bases: 15. The CDR3 region has the DNA TGTGCCAGCAGAGCACCCTCGGACAGGGGATATCGCTACGAGCAGTACTTC. The encoded protein is CASRAPSDRGYRYEQYF.